This note documents a single T cell receptor beta chain sequence. Profiling relied on immunoSEQ multiplex PCR, and the TCRdb table lists in-frame clones only, not all of them. The sample shows some 80,000 clones, around 97% of them seen only once. These data come from a study of technical replicates of blood from a handful of donors. This TCR came from a human donor in good health. The sample comprised T cells isolated from PBMCs.

The CDR3 here is CASSAEVTDTQYF. Here the CDR3 DNA reads TGCGCCAGCAGCGCGGAGGTGACAGATACGCAGTATTTT. The V and J genes are TRBV5-1 and TRBJ2-3; D is perhaps TRBD2 (5 bases). Trimming took off 4 bases at V and 3 bases at J, with 9 bases between the two ends. CDR1 and CDR2 (germline): SGHRS, YFSETQ. The CDR3 has 13 amino acids.